This T cell receptor (beta chain) emerged from a study of T cells in Graves' hyperthyroidism and ophthalmopathy. General study points: From stable hyperthyroidism, ophthalmopathy was set apart by a 13 V-J model.

This CDR3 is 11 amino acids long. V lost 6 bases, J lost 4 bases, and 5 bases lay in between. The germline V gene has CDR1 KGHDR and CDR2 SFDVKD. Authors of the study amplified TCR beta CDR3 regions from RNA transcripts. A set of HTBI primers served as the primers for a first-round RT-PCR of the TCR CDR3. TCRdb recomputed calls from the multiplex PCR reads with MiXCR, one row per CDR3 protein. The sample includes some 760,000 distinct CDR3 sequences, approximately 14% of them seen just once. Clinicians diagnosed patients from clinical symptoms, serum thyroxine and TRAb, thyroid ultrasound and orbital computed tomography. This clonotype has only a few counts. As yet, its antigen is unknown. A much larger clone sits a single nucleotide away, making a read error possible.

The sample comprised blood. The chain joins TRBV24-1 to TRBJ1-1; D gene uncertain. This receptor was obtained from a woman in her late teens or twenties with Graves' hyperthyroidism. The CDR3 loop is CATSWGTEAFF. The CDR3 bases are TGTGCCACCAGTTGGGGCACTGAAGCTTTCTTT.